The 21 T cell receptor beta chains below were found in one sample sequenced in a study of immune heterogeneity within non-small cell lung tumors. Template material for each sample was roughly 600 ng of bulk tumor genomic DNA. The authors collected several far-apart biopsies from each primary tumor during surgery. Enrolled individuals presented with untreated, newly diagnosed non-small cell lung cancer and received curative surgery. CDR3 of TCR beta was amplified by multiplex PCR that used 32 V and 13 J primers. In TCRdb, the multiplex PCR reads were re-called with MiXCR into one record per CDR3 protein. This sample carries about 2,800 distinct CDR3 sequences, 55% of them seen once, and the ten largest clones take around 10%. The sequencing sample was made of lung tumor tissue. The receptor source for this set is a man between 60 and 70 years old with non-small cell lung cancer.

There are a few counts of this clonotype. The J gene is TRBJ1-1, the V gene TRBV30; D unclear. The CDR3 runs to 12 residues. Per germline, CDR1 GTSNPN and CDR2 SVGIG (reference sequence). The V gene lost 3 bases and the J gene lost 6 bases, with 11 bases spanning the gap. The DNA for the CDR3 is TGTGCCTGGAGAAGGGATCTCCCTGAAGCTTTCTTT. Residues: CAWRRDLPEAFF.

V usage is TRBV6-2 or TRBV6-3 and J usage is TRBJ1-5; TRBD1 matches at 7 bases. Germline CDR1 is MNHEY and CDR2 is SVGEGT. The CDR3 is 15 residues long. J was trimmed by 4 bases and V by 8 bases; bases with no gene match: 11. The CDR3 nucleotides read TGTGCCAGCCAGGACAGGCGAATACTGAATCAGCCCCAGCATTTT. This sequence encodes CASQDRRILNQPQHF.

V is TRBV6-1 and J is TRBJ2-7; TRBD2 might be the D (5 bases). The CDR3 totals 14 residues. The V and J ends lost 2 bases and 4 bases respectively, with 12 bases between them. Germline V gene data show CDR1 as MNHNS and CDR2 as SASEGT. CDR3 sequence: CASSETSSTYEQYF. The DNA of the CDR3 is TGTGCCAGCAGTGAAACTAGTTCTACTTACGAGCAGTACTTC.

This sequence joins TRBV7-3 and TRBJ2-2, with 7 bases matching TRBD2. V trimming: 4 bases; J trimming: 5 bases; junction bases outside the gene matches: 7. Germline lookup yields CDR1 SGHTA and CDR2 FQGTGA. The CDR3 is made up of 15 amino acids. Here the CDR3 DNA reads TGTGCCAGCAGCTCTGGGGTCGGGAGGACCGGGGAGCTGTTTTTT. This sequence encodes CASSSGVGRTGELFF.

The table lists this clonotype with a few counts. The genes are TRBV30 and TRBJ2-1; 13 nucleotides line up with TRBD2. There are 14 residues in the CDR3. Per the germline V gene, CDR1 is GTSNPN and CDR2 is SVGIG (reference sequence). With V trimmed by 3 bases and J by 12 bases, 8 bases remained unmatched. The CDR3 DNA follows: TGTGCCTGGAGCAGGACTAGCGGGAGTTGGGTGCAGTTCTTC. Translating gives CAWSRTSGSWVQFF.

This clonotype was observed a handful of times. V gene TRBV19 combines with J gene TRBJ2-7, with D uncertain. Trimming cost V 7 bases and J 6 bases, with 16 bases left between them. Germline V gene data show CDR1 as LNHDA and CDR2 as SQIVND (reference sequence). The CDR3 loop spans 13 amino acids. CDR3 in amino acids: CASTTPGLPEQYF. Written as DNA, the CDR3 is TGTGCCAGTACTACCCCGGGCCTCCCCGAGCAGTACTTC.

The chain recombines TRBV24-1 with TRBJ2-5; weak D call: TRBD2 (6 bases). CDR3 length: 13 amino acids. V was trimmed by 5 bases and J by 5 bases, leaving 11 bases between them. CDR1 and CDR2 (germline): KGHDR, SFDVKD. The CDR3 sequence: CATSGPGEETQYF. In DNA, the CDR3 is TGTGCCACCAGTGGCCCGGGAGAGGAGACCCAGTACTTC.

This clonotype was counted between two and nine times. The CDR3 protein is CASSEAGRGRHEQYF. The CDR3, as DNA: TGTGCCAGCAGTGAAGCGGGCAGGGGGCGCCACGAGCAGTACTTC. The chain recombines TRBV6-1 with TRBJ2-7; 8 bases line up with TRBD1. The germline CDR1 and CDR2 sequences are MNHNS and SASEGT. The trim removed 0 bases at V and 5 bases at J, leaving 6 bases unmatched. The CDR3 has 15 residues.

The chain is built from TRBV20-1 and TRBJ1-5, with D hard to call. The CDR3 length is 11 residues. Germline V lookup: CDR1 DFQATT, CDR2 SNEGSKA (reference sequence). CDR3 region: CNRGRRKPQHF. The CDR3 bases are TGCAACCGCGGGCGGCGGAAGCCCCAGCATTTT.

V usage is TRBV3-1 and J usage is TRBJ2-3; D call uncertain. The ends were cut back, 4 bases at V and 5 bases at J, with 4 bases in the middle. CDR3 length: 11 residues. CDR1 and CDR2 from the germline V gene are LGHDT and YNNKEL (reference sequence). CDR3 in DNA: TGTGCCAGCAGCCTCGGAGATACGCAGTATTTT. The encoded protein is CASSLGDTQYF.

V and J are TRBV2 and TRBJ2-5; 9 bases align to TRBD1. V trimming: 6 bases; J trimming: 1 base; junction bases outside the gene matches: 0. Germline-derived CDR1 and CDR2 are SNHLY and FYNNEI. This CDR3 is 13 amino acids long. The CDR3 DNA sequence: TGTGCCAGCAGGGGACAGGGCCAAGAGACCCAGTACTTC. Translating gives CASRGQGQETQYF.

The chain links TRBV24-1 to TRBJ1-5; TRBD1 matches 10 bases. Trimming took 4 bases from V and 9 from J; bases not matched to a gene: 8. This CDR3 contains 15 residues. Germline V CDR1 and CDR2: KGHDR, SFDVKD. The CDR3 DNA reads as TGTGCCACCAGTGAGGCTGGGACAGGGGTTCGGCCCCAGCATTTT. Translation: CATSEAGTGVRPQHF.

This clonotype turned up a few times. The chain links TRBV6-1 to TRBJ2-1; TRBD2 agrees at 14 bases. Per germline, CDR1 MNHNS and CDR2 SASEGT. V shed 6 bases, J shed 7 bases, and the junction held 8 bases outside the gene matches. The CDR3 has 16 amino acids. The CDR3 protein is CASSFRTSGRTNEQFF. CDR3 DNA sequence: TGTGCCAGCAGCTTCCGGACTAGCGGGAGGACAAATGAGCAGTTCTTC.

This clonotype was seen a few times. This chain links TRBV6-2 or TRBV6-3 with TRBJ2-7, with D unresolved. The CDR3 runs 12 residues. Deletions cut 7 bases from V and 7 bases from J, with 14 bases between. CDR1 MNHEY and CDR2 SVGEGT come from the germline V gene. The CDR3 DNA is TGTGCCAGCAAATTAGGGTCTGGGGAGCAGTACTTC. Protein sequence: CASKLGSGEQYF.

The chain employs TRBV20-1 and TRBJ1-3, with unresolved D. Germline assignment: CDR1 DFQATT and CDR2 SNEGSKA (reference sequence). This CDR3 has 13 residues. Between the trimmed V and J ends, which lost 5 bases and 0 bases, there was a span of 8 bases. Here the CDR3 DNA reads TGCAGTGCTCCCGGCTACTCTGGAAACACCATATATTTT. Protein: CSAPGYSGNTIYF.

The rearrangement joins TRBV27 to TRBJ1-1; TRBD1 might be the D (6 bases). Between the trimmed V and J ends, which lost 2 bases and 7 bases, there was a span of 14 bases. Germline CDR1 MNHEY, CDR2 SMNVEV (reference sequence). The CDR3 extends over 14 amino acids. DNA for the CDR3: TGTGCCAGCAGTTTAGTAACAGGGTATAGTGAAGCTTTCTTT. Protein sequence: CASSLVTGYSEAFF.

The table lists this clonotype with a few counts. This chain links TRBV6-1 with TRBJ1-4, with 8 nucleotides matching TRBD1. The CDR3 is 16 residues long. Germline values: CDR1 MNHNS, CDR2 SASEGT. The trim removed 1 base at V and 7 bases at J, leaving 8 bases unmatched. The CDR3 is CASSEGTGKEGEKLFF. The CDR3 DNA is TGTGCCAGCAGTGAAGGGACAGGGAAGGAAGGTGAAAAACTGTTTTTT.

This clonotype has more than one count but fewer than ten. This chain uses TRBV20-1 with TRBJ1-3; no reliable D call. The germline gives CDR1 DFQATT, CDR2 SNEGSKA (reference sequence). Trimming shortened V by 3 bases and J by 3 bases, and 12 bases separated the two germline ends. CDR3 length: 14 amino acids. The CDR3 is CSASQKLIGNTIYF. DNA of the CDR3: TGCAGTGCTAGTCAGAAGCTTATTGGAAACACCATATATTTT.

This clonotype was detected once. At one boundary the junction diverges from the germline segment, which might be a read error. The chain carries TRBV19 and TRBJ2-4; no clear D gene. Germline V gene data show CDR1 as LNHDA and CDR2 as SQIVND (reference sequence). This CDR3 region has 13 residues. The CDR3 nucleotides read TGTGCCAGTAGTATAGGCGCCAGAAACATTCAGTACTTC. It encodes CASSIGARNIQYF.

V is TRBV9 and J is TRBJ1-2; 8 positions agree with TRBD1. CDR1 is SGDLS, CDR2 YYNGEE, per germline. The V segment lost 0 bases and the J segment 4 bases; nucleotides outside the gene matches: 11. This CDR3 spans 17 amino acids. The CDR3 sequence: CASSVALGAGGGYGYTF. In DNA form, the CDR3 reads TGTGCCAGCAGCGTAGCACTTGGGGCAGGGGGCGGCTATGGCTACACCTTC.

The chain uses TRBV20-1 and TRBJ2-3, with D uncertain. Trimming pared 1 base from V and 0 bases from J, leaving 8 bases between. The CDR3 runs 14 residues. Per germline, CDR1 DFQATT and CDR2 SNEGSKA (reference sequence). CDR3 nucleotides: TGCAGTGCTAGAGCCCGACTTAGCACAGATACGCAGTATTTT. Its translation is CSARARLSTDTQYF.